The sequence of this T cell receptor beta chain was determined in a study of patients and donors after allogeneic stem cell transplantation. Trimming stripped 2 bases from V and 7 bases from J, with 12 bases between. There are 14 residues in the CDR3. Germline-derived CDR1 and CDR2 are GTSNPN and SVGIG (reference sequence). MiXCR, applied by TCRdb to the RT-PCR reads, yields one record per CDR3 protein. The sample lists roughly 230,000 distinct CDR3 sequences; 13% to 15% were seen once. This clonotype was detected only a few times. The sample consisted of blood, either unsorted or a sorted T cell fraction (not recorded which). The rearrangement links TRBV30 to TRBJ1-6; a weak D match, TRBD1 (5 bases). The sequence was obtained from a human donor who was either an allogeneic HSCT recipient or a stem cell or donor lymphocyte infusion donor (not recorded which). It is not recorded whose cells these are; they may come from a transplant donor. Here the CDR3 reads CAWSPGTQNSPLHF. In nucleotides, the CDR3 is TGTGCCTGGAGTCCAGGGACTCAAAATTCACCCCTCCACTTT.